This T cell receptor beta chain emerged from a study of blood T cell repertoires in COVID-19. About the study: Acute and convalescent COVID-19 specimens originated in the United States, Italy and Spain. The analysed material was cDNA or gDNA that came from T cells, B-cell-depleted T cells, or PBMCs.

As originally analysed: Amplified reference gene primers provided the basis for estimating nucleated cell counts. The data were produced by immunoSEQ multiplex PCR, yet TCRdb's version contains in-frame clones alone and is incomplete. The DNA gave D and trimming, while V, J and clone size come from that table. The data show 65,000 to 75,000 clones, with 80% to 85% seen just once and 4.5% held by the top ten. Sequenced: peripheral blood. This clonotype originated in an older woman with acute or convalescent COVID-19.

CDR3 sequence: CSVRTSWRNEQFF. CDR3 bases: TGCAGCGTTCGGACCTCCTGGAGGAATGAGCAGTTCTTC. The chain links TRBV29-1 to TRBJ2-1, with D possibly TRBD2 on 5 matching bases. Trimming removed 5 bases at V and 7 bases at J, with 15 bases between. This CDR3 has 13 amino acids. Germline CDR1 reads SQVTM; CDR2 reads ANQGSEA.